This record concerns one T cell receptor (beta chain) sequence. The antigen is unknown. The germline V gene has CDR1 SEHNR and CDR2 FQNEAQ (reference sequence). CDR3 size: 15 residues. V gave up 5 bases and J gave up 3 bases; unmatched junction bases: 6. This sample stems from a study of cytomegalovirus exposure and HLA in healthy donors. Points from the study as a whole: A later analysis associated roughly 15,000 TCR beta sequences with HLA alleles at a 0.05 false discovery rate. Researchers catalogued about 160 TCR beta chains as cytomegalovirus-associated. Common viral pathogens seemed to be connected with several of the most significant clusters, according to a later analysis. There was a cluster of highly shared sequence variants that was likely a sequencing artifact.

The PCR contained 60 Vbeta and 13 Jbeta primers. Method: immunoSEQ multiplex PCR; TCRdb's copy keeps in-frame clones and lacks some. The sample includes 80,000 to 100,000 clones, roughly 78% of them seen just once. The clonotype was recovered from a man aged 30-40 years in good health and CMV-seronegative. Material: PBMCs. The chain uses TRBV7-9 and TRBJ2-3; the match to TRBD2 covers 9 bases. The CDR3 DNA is TGTGCCAGCAGCCCGCCGGGACTAGCAACAGATACGCAGTATTTT. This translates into CASSPPGLATDTQYF.